The clone carrying this T cell receptor (beta chain) was picked up a small number of times. Its target is not known. These data come from a study of T cell clones after liver transplantation. Whole-study context: TCRbeta sequencing after a pre-transplant mixed lymphocyte reaction identified graft-donor-reactive clones, later tracked in post-transplant blood. Tolerance: complete withdrawal held at least one year, liver enzymes staying within twice normal. Timepoints were pre-transplant, pre-withdrawal, and after withdrawal was completed or failed. General observations from the study: Circulating graft-donor-reactive CD4 TCRbeta sequences fell significantly post-transplant in most of the 8 subjects.

Germline V gene sequence: CDR1 SEHNR, CDR2 FQNEAQ (reference sequence). The J segment lost 7 bases and the V segment lost 5 bases, leaving 15 bases of the junction unmatched. The CDR3 is made up of 17 amino acids. Repertoires were generated with immunoSEQ multiplex PCR, while TCRdb's copy carries only in-frame clones and drops some. Of over 100,000 clones in the sample, around four fifths were seen once. This sequence originates from a human donor who received a liver transplant. This specimen was CD4+ T cells from blood, taken before liver transplant. The chain carries TRBV7-9 and TRBJ2-1; 9 bases align to TRBD1. CDR3 residues: CASSLWAPGQGGNEQFF. Here the CDR3 DNA reads TGTGCCAGCAGCCTCTGGGCCCCGGGACAGGGAGGTAATGAGCAGTTCTTC.